The T cell receptor (beta chain) under discussion was sequenced for a study of T cells in Graves' hyperthyroidism and ophthalmopathy. On the study more broadly: Peripheral blood was acquired at first diagnosis, ahead of any therapy whatsoever.

Template material for amplifying TCR beta CDR3 regions consisted of RNA transcripts. The primer set for the first-round RT-PCR of the TCR CDR3 was HTBI. TCRdb fed the multiplex PCR reads into MiXCR, producing one record per CDR3 protein. The repertoire holds 560,000 or so distinct CDR3 sequences, with around 20% as singletons. The source of this sequence is a man aged 40-55 years with Graves' ophthalmopathy. Input material: blood.

CDR3 in amino acids: CSASPLAGQETQYF. The CDR3 region has the DNA TGCAGTGCTAGCCCACTAGCGGGACAAGAGACCCAGTACTTC. This rearrangement joins TRBV20-1 to TRBJ2-5; 10 bases agree with TRBD2. The junction had 3 bases not matched to a gene; V was cut back by 3 bases and J by 2 bases. Germline-derived CDR1 and CDR2 are DFQATT and SNEGSKA (reference sequence). CDR3 length: 14 amino acids.